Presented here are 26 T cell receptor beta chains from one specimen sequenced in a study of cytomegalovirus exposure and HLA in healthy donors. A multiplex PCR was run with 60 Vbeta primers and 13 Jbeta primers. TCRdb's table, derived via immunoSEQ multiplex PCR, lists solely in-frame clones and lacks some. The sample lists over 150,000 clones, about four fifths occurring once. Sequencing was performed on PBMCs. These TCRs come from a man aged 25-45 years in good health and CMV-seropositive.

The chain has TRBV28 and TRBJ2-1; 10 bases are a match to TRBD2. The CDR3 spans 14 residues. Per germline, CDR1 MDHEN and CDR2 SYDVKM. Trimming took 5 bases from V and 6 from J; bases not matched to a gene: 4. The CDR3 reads CASSLAGVGNEQFF. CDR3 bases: TGTGCCAGCAGTCTAGCGGGAGTCGGCAATGAGCAGTTCTTC.

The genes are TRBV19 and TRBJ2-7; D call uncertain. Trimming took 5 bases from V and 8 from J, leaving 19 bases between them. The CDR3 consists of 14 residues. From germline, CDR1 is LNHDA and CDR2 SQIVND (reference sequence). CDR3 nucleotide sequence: TGTGCCAGTAGTCCCCGTTTCAGTGACAAGAAGCAGTACTTC. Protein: CASSPRFSDKKQYF.

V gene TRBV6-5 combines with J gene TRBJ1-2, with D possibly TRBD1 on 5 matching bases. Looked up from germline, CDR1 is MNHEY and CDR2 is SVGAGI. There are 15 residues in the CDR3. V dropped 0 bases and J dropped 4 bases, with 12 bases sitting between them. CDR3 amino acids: CASSYSKGSAYGYTF. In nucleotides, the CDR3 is TGTGCCAGCAGTTACTCTAAGGGGTCAGCCTATGGCTACACCTTC.

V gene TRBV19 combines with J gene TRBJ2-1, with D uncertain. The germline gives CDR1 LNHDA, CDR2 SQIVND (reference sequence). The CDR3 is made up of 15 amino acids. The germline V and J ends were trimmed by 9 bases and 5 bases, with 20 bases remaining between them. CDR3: CASAFGSRGDNEQFF. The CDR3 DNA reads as TGTGCCAGCGCATTCGGTTCCCGAGGTGACAATGAGCAGTTCTTC.

CDR3 loop: CASSDSGTVSYEQYF. CDR3 in DNA: TGTGCCAGCAGTGATTCCGGGACAGTCTCCTACGAGCAGTACTTC. This chain links TRBV25-1 with TRBJ2-7; 7 bases match TRBD1. The CDR3 totals 15 residues. V gave up 3 bases and J gave up 0 bases; unmatched junction bases: 5. Germline assignment: CDR1 MGHDK and CDR2 SYGVNS.

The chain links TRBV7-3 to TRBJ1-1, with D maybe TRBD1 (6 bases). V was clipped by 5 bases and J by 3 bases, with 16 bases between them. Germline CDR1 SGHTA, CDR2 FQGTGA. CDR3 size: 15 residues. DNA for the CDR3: TGTGCCAGCAGCCTAGAGGGACAACCATACACTGAAGCTTTCTTT. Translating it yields CASSLEGQPYTEAFF.

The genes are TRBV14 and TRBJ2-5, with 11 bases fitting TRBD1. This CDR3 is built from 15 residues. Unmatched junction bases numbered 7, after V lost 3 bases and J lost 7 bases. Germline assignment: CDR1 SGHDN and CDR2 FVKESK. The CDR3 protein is CASSHSGQGAWTQYF. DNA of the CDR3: TGTGCCAGCAGCCACTCAGGACAGGGGGCCTGGACCCAGTACTTC.

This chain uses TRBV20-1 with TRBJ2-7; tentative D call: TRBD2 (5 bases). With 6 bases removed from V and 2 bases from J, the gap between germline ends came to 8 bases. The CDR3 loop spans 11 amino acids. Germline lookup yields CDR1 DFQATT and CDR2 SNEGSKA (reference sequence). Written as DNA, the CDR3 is TGCAGTGCAAGCGGAGCCTACGAGCAGTACTTC. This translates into CSASGAYEQYF.

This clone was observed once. The CDR3: CASSLGPTGGNEQYF. CDR3 sequence (DNA): TGTGCCAGCAGCTTAGGTCCCACAGGGGGCAACGAGCAGTACTTC. This chain connects TRBV11-3 to TRBJ2-7; TRBD1 agrees at 9 bases. The CDR3 runs to 15 residues. The V segment lost 1 base and the J segment 5 bases; nucleotides outside the gene matches: 6. The germline V gene has CDR1 SGHNT and CDR2 YENEEA.

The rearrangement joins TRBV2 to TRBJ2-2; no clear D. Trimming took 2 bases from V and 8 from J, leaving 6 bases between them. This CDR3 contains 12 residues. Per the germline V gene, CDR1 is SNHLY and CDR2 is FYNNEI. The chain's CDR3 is CASSELFGELFF. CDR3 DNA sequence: TGTGCCAGCAGTGAACTGTTTGGGGAGCTGTTTTTT.

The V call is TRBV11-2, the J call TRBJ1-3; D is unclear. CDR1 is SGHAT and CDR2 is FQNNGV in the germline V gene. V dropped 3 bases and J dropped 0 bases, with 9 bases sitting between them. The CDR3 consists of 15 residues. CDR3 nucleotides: TGTGCCAGCAGCTTGAGGCCAGACTCTGGAAACACCATATATTTT. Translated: CASSLRPDSGNTIYF.

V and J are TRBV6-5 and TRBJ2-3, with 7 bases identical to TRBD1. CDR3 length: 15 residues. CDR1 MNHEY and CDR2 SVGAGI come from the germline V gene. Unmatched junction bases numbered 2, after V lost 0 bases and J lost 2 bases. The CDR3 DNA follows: TGTGCCAGCAGTTACTCGGGACAGCACACAGATACGCAGTATTTT. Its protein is CASSYSGQHTDTQYF.

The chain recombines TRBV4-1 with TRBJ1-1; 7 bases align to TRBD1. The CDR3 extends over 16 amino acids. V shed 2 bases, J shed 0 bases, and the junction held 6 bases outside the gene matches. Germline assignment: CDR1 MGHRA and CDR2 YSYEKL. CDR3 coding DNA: TGCGCCAGCAGCCAACGTCAGGGGGTAATGAACACTGAAGCTTTCTTT. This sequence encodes CASSQRQGVMNTEAFF.

The CDR3 reads CASRAGPSYNEQFF. In nucleotides, the CDR3 is TGTGCCAGCCGCGCGGGGCCATCTTACAATGAGCAGTTCTTC. The chain combines TRBV6-5 with TRBJ2-1; D may be TRBD2 (6 bases). Germline-derived CDR1 and CDR2 are MNHEY and SVGAGI. This CDR3 spans 14 amino acids. The V gene lost 8 bases and the J gene lost 4 bases, with 15 bases spanning the gap.

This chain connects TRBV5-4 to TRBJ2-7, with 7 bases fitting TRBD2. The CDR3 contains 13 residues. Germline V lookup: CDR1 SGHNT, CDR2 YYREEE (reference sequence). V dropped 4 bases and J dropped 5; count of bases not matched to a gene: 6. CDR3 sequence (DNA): TGTGCCAGCAGCCCCGGACTAGAGGACGAGCAGTACTTC. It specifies CASSPGLEDEQYF.

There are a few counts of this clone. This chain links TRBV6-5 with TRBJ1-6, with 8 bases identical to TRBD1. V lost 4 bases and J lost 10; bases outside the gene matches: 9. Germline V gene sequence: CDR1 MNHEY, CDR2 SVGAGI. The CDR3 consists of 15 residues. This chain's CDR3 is CASSWGQGAESPLHF. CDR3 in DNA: TGTGCCAGCAGTTGGGGGCAGGGGGCGGAATCACCCCTCCACTTT.

The CDR3 nucleotides are TGTGCCAGCAGTGAACCGCAGTTCTATGGCTACACCTTC. The encoded protein is CASSEPQFYGYTF. The chain has TRBV6-1 and TRBJ1-2; D is ambiguous. CDR1 MNHNS and CDR2 SASEGT come from the germline V gene. Between the trimmed V and J ends, which lost 2 bases and 4 bases, there was a span of 8 bases. The CDR3 length is 13 residues.

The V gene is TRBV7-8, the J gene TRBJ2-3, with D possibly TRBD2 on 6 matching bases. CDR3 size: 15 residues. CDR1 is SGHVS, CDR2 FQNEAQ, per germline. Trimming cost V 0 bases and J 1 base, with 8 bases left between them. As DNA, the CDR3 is TGTGCCAGCAGCTTAGCGGTAGCGGGCACAGATACGCAGTATTTT. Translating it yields CASSLAVAGTDTQYF. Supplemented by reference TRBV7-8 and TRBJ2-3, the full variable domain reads GAGVSQSPRYKVAKRGQDVALRCDPISGHVSLFWYQQALGQGPEFLTYFQNEAQLDKSGLPSDRFFAERPEGSVSTLKIQRTQQEDSAVYLCASSLAVAGTDTQYFGPGTRLTVL.

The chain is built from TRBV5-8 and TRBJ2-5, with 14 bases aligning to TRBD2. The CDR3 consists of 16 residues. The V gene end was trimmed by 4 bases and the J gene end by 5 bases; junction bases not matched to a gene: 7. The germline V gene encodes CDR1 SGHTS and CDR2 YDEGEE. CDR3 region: CASSPQRTSGRETQYF. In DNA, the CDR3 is TGTGCCAGCAGCCCTCAACGGACTAGCGGGAGGGAGACCCAGTACTTC.

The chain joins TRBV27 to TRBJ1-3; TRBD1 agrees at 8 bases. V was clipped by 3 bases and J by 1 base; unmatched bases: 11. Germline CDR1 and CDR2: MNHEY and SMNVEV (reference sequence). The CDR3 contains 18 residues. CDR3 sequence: CASSFSWDRRKSGNTIYF. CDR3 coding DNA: TGTGCCAGCAGTTTTTCGTGGGACAGGCGGAAATCTGGAAACACCATATATTTT.

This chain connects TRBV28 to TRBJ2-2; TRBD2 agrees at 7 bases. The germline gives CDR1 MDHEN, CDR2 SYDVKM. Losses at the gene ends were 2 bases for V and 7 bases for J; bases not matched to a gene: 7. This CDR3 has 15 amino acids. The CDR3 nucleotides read TGTGCCAGCAGTTTAATGGCTAGCGGAGGCGGGGAGCTGTTTTTT. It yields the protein CASSLMASGGGELFF.

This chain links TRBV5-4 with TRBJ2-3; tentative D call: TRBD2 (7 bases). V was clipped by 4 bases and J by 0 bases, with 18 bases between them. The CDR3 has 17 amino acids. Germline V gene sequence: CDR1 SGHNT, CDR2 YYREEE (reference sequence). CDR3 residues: CASSPGGGRDSTDTQYF. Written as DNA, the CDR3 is TGTGCCAGCAGCCCTGGGGGCGGGAGAGATAGCACAGATACGCAGTATTTT.

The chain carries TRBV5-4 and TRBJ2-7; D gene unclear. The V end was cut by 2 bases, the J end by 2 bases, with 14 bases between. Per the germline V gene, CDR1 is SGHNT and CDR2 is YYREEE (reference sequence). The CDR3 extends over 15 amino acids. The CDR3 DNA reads TGTGCCAGCAGCTTTGGTTTTAGAAGCCCCTACGAGCAGTACTTC. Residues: CASSFGFRSPYEQYF.

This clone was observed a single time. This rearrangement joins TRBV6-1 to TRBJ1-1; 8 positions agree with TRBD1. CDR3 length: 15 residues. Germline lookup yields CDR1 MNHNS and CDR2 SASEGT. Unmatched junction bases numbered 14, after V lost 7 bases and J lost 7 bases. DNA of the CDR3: TGTGCCAGCACTGACAGGGCAGGGGGCAAGGGTGAAGCTTTCTTT. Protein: CASTDRAGGKGEAFF.

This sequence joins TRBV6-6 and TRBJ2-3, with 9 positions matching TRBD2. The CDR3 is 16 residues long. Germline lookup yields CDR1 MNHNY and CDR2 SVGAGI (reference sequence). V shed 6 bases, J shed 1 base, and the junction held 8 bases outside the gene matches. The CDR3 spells CASSPGASGGTDTQYF. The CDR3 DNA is TGTGCCAGCAGCCCCGGGGCTAGCGGGGGCACAGATACGCAGTATTTT.

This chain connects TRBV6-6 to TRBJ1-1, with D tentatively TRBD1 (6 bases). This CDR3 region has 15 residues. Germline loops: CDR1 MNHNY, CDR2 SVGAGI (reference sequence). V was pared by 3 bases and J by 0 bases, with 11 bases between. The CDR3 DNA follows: TGTGCCAGCAGTTATTCAGCAGGGGTGAACACTGAAGCTTTCTTT. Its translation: CASSYSAGVNTEAFF.